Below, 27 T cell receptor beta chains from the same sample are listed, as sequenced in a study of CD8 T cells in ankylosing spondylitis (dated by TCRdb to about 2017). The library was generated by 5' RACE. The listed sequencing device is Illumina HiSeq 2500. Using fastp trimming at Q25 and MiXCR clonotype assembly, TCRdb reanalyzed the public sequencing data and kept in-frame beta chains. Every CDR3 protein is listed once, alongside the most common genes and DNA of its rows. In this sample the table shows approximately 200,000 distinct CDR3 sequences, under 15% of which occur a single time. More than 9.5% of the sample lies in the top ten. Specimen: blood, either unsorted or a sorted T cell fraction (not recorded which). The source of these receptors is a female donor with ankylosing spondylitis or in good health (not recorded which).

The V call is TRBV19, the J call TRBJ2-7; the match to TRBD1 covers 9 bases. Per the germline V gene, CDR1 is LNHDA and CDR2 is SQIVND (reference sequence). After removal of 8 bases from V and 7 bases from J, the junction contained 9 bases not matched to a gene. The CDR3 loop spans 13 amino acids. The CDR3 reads CASSGQGWREQYF. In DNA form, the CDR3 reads TGTGCCAGTTCCGGACAGGGGTGGAGGGAGCAGTACTTC.

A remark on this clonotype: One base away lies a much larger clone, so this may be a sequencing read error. CDR3 coding DNA: TGCGGTTTTTCGATCGGGTTAGCTAACTATGGCTACACCTTC. Translation: CGFSIGLANYGYTF. This rearrangement joins TRBV20-1 to TRBJ1-2; the D is unclear. CDR1 DFQATT and CDR2 SNEGSKA come from the germline V gene (reference sequence). The CDR3 is made up of 14 amino acids.

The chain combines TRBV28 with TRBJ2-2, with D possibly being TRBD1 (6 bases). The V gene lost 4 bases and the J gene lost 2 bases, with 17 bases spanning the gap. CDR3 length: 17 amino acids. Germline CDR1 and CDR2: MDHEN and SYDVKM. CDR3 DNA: TGTGCCAGCAGTTCCTGGGGGCAGGGAGCCAACACCGGGGAGCTGTTTTTT. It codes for CASSSWGQGANTGELFF. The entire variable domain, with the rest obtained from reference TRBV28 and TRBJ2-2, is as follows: DVKVTQSSRYLVKRTGEKVFLECVQDMDHENMFWYRQDPGLGLRLIYFSYDVKMKEKGDIPEGYSVSREKKERFSLILESASTNQTSMYLCASSSWGQGANTGELFFGEGSRLTVL.

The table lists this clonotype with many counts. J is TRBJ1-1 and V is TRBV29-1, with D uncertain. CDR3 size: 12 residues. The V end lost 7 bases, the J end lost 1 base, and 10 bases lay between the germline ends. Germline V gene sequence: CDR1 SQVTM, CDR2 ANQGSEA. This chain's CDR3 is CSAVQTNTEAFF. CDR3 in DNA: TGCAGCGCCGTACAGACGAACACTGAAGCTTTCTTT.

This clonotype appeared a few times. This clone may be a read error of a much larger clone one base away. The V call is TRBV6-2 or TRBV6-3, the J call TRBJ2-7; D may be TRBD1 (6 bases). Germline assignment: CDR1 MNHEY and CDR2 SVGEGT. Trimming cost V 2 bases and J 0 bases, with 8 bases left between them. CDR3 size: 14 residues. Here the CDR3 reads CASSYRDNSYEQYF. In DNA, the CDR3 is TGTGCCAGCAGTTACCGGGACAACTCCTACGAGCAGTACTTC.

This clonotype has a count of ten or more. CDR3 DNA: TGTGCCAGCTCAGGGCTCACTGAAGCTTTCTTT. Its protein is CASSGLTEAFF. This rearrangement joins TRBV6-5 to TRBJ1-1, with D tentatively TRBD1 (5 bases). This CDR3 is built from 11 residues. Germline V gene lookup returns CDR1 MNHEY and CDR2 SVGAGI. Trimming shortened V by 8 bases and J by 4 bases, and 8 bases separated the two germline ends.

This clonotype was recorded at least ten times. The CDR3 sequence: CASSFGTYTQYF. DNA of the CDR3: TGCGCCAGCAGCTTCGGGACGTATACGCAGTATTTT. V and J are TRBV5-1 and TRBJ2-3; the D gene could be TRBD1 or TRBD2 (5 bases each). The V gene lost 2 bases and the J gene lost 7 bases, with 8 bases spanning the gap. The CDR3 is 12 residues long. Germline CDR1 and CDR2: SGHRS and YFSETQ.

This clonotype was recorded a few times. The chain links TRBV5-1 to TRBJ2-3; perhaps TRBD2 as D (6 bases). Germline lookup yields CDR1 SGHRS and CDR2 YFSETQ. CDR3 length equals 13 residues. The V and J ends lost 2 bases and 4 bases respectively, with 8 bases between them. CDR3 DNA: TGCGCCAGCAGCTTTGGAGGGCCAGATACGCAGTATTTT. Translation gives CASSFGGPDTQYF.

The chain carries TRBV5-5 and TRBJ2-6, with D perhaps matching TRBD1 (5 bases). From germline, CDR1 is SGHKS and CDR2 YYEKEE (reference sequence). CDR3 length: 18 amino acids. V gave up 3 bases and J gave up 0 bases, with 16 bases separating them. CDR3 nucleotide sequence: TGTGCCAGCAGCTCTAAGACAGTCTCTAGCTCTGGGGCCAACGTCCTGACTTTC. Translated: CASSSKTVSSSGANVLTF.

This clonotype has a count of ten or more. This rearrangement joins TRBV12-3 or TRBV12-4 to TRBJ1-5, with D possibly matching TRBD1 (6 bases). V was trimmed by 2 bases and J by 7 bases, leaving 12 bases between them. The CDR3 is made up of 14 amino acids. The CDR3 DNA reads TGTGCCAGCAGTTTACAGGTCCAGGGGCAGCCCCAGCATTTT. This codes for CASSLQVQGQPQHF.

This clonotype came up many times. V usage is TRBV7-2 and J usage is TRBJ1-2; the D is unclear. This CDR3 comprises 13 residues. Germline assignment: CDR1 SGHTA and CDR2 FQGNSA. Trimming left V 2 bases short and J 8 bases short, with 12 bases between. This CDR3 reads CASSLSLSGGYTF. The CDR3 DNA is TGTGCCAGCAGCTTAAGTCTCTCCGGCGGCTACACCTTC.

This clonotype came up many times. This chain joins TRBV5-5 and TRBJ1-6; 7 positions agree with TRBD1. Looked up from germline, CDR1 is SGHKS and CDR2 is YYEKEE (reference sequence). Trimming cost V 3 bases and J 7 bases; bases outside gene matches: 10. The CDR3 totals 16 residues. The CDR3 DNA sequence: TGTGCCAGCAGCTCATACCAGGGGGGTCCCAATTCACCCCTCCACTTT. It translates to CASSSYQGGPNSPLHF.

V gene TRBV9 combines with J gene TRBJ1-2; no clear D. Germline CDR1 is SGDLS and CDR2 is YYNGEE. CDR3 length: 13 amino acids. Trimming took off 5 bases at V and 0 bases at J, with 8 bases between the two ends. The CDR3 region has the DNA TGTGCCAGCAGTCGCAGTGCTAACTATGGCTACACCTTC. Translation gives CASSRSANYGYTF.

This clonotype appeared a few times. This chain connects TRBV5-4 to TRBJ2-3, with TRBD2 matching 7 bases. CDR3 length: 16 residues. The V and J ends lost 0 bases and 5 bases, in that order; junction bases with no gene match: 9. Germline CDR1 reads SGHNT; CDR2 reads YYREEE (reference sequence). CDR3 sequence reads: CASSLGASGPLDTQYF. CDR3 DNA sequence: TGTGCCAGCAGCTTGGGGGCTAGCGGCCCATTAGATACGCAGTATTTT.

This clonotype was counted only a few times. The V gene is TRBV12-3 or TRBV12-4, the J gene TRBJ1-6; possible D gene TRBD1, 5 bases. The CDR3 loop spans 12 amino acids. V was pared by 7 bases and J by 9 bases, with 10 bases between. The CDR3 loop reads CASTREGSPLHF. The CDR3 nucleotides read TGTGCCAGCACCAGGGAGGGTTCACCCCTCCACTTT.

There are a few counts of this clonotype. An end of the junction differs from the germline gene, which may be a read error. CDR3 amino acids: CASSLEGEGGSF. The CDR3 region has the DNA TGCGCCAGCAGCCTGGAAGGGGAGGGAGGTTCTTTC. V gene TRBV5-1 combines with J gene TRBJ2-4, with 7 positions matching TRBD2. The CDR3 has 12 residues. Germline V CDR1 and CDR2: SGHRS, YFSETQ.

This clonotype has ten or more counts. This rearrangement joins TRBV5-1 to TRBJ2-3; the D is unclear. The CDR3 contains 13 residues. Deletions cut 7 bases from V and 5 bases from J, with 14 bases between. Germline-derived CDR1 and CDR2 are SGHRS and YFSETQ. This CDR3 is CASYSGRGDTQYF. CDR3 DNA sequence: TGCGCCAGCTATTCGGGCCGCGGAGATACGCAGTATTTT. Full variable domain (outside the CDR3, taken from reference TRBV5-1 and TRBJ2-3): KAGVTQTPRYLIKTRGQQVTLSCSPISGHRSVSWYQQTPGQGLQFLFEYFSETQRNKGNFPGRFSGRQFSNSRSEMNVSTLELGDSALYLCASYSGRGDTQYFGPGTRLTVL.

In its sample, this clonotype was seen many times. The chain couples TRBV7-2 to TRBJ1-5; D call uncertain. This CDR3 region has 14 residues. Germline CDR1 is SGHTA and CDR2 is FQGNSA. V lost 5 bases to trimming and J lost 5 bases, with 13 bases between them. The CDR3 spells CASSPRLPHQPQHF. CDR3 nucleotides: TGTGCCAGCAGCCCGCGACTCCCTCATCAGCCCCAGCATTTT.

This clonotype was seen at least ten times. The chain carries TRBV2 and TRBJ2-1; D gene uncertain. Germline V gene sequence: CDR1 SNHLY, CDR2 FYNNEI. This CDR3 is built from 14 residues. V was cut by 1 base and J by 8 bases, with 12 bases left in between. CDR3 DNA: TGTGCCAGCAGTGAAGTCTCTTCGGATGATGAGCAGTTCTTC. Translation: CASSEVSSDDEQFF.

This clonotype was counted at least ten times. The CDR3 DNA reads as TGTGCCAGCAGCTTGGGTAGGATCTATAGCAATCAGCCCCAGCATTTT. Protein sequence: CASSLGRIYSNQPQHF. The chain employs TRBV5-6 and TRBJ1-5, with no clear D. The CDR3 length is 16 residues. Germline V gene data show CDR1 as SGHDT and CDR2 as YYEEEE. V was pared by 0 bases and J by 0 bases, with 10 bases between.

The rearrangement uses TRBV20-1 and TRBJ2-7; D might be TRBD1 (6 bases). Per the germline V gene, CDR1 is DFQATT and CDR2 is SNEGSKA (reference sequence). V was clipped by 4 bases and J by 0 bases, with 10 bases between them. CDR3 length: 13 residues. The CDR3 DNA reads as TGCAGTGCTATCCGGGACACCTCCTACGAGCAGTACTTC. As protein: CSAIRDTSYEQYF.

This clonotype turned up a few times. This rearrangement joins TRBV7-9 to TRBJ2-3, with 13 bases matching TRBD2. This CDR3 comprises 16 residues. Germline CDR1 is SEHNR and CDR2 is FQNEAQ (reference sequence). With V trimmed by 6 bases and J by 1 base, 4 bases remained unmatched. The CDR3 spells CASRTSGRFGTDTQYF. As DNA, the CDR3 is TGTGCCAGCAGGACTAGCGGGAGGTTCGGCACAGATACGCAGTATTTT.

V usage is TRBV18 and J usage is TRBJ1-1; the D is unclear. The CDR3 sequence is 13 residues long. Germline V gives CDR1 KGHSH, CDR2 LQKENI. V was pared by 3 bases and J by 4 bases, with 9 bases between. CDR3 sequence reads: CASSPLKFTEAFF. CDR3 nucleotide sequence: TGTGCCAGCTCACCCTTAAAGTTCACTGAAGCTTTCTTT.

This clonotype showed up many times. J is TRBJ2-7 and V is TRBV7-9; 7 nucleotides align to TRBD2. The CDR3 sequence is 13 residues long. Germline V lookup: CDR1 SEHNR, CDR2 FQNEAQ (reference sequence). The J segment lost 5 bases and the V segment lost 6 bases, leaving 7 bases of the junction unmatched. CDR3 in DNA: TGTGCCAGCAGTGGCCTTCGGGAGGACGAGCAGTACTTC. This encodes CASSGLREDEQYF.

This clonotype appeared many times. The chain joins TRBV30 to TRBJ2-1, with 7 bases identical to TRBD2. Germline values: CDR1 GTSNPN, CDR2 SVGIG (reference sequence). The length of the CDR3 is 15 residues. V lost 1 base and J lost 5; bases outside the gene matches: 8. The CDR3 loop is CAWSAGTNVNNEQFF. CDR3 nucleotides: TGTGCCTGGAGTGCGGGGACTAACGTAAACAATGAGCAGTTCTTC.

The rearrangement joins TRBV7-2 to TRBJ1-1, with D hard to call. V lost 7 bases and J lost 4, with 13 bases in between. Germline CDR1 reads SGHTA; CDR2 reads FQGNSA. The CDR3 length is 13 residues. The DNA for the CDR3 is TGTGCCAGCACTATTGTGGGAACCACTGAAGCTTTCTTT. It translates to CASTIVGTTEAFF.

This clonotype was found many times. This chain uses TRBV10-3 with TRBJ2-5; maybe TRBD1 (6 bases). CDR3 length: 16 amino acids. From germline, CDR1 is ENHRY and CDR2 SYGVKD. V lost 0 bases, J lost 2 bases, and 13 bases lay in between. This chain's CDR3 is CAISESWAGEQETQYF. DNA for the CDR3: TGTGCCATCAGTGAGTCTTGGGCAGGGGAACAAGAGACCCAGTACTTC.